The 25 T cell receptor beta chains given below trace back to one sample, sequenced in a study of T cell repertoires in cytomegalovirus infection. TCRdb reanalysed the reads using MiXCR and keeps one entry per CDR3 protein. The sample contains around 280,000 distinct CDR3 sequences, roughly a tenth of which appear only once. The sample comprised PBMCs. The receptors here all came from a human donor in good health (CMV status not recorded). Some clones in this sample may be carry-over from other donors' samples.

This clonotype was observed at least ten times. The V gene is TRBV7-2, the J gene TRBJ2-3; D not resolved. With 3 bases removed from V and 5 bases from J, the gap between germline ends came to 3 bases. The germline CDR1 and CDR2 sequences are SGHTA and FQGNSA. CDR3 length: 11 amino acids. The CDR3 sequence: CASSFIDTQYF. DNA for the CDR3: TGTGCCAGCAGCTTCATAGATACGCAGTATTTT.

The table lists this clonotype with many counts. The V and J genes are TRBV19 and TRBJ1-2, with 7 bases aligning to TRBD1. Trimming at V came to 5 bases and at J to 5 bases, leaving 11 bases not matched to a gene. Germline V lookup: CDR1 LNHDA, CDR2 SQIVND (reference sequence). The CDR3 length is 15 residues. CDR3 amino acids: CASSSPDRSWYGYTF. CDR3 sequence (DNA): TGTGCCAGTAGTTCCCCGGACAGGAGTTGGTATGGCTACACCTTC. The full variable domain, with the rest looked up from reference TRBV19 and TRBJ1-2, is DGGITQSPKYLFRKEGQNVTLSCEQNLNHDAMYWYRQDPGQGLRLIYYSQIVNDFQKGDIAEGYSVSREKKESFPLTVTSAQKNPTAFYLCASSSPDRSWYGYTFGSGTRLTVV.

This clonotype was found many times. V usage is TRBV28 and J usage is TRBJ2-1; 10 nucleotides align to TRBD2. The CDR3 length is 15 residues. The V gene's germline CDR1 is MDHEN and CDR2 SYDVKM. J lost 9 bases, V lost 2 bases, and 7 bases had no gene match. The CDR3 coding sequence is TGTGCCAGCAGTTTAATTACTAGCGGGGCCGGTGAGCAGTTCTTC. It encodes CASSLITSGAGEQFF.

In this sample, this clonotype turned up many times. V gene TRBV7-2 combines with J gene TRBJ2-5, with TRBD2 identical over 9 bases. The CDR3 spans 14 residues. Germline CDR1 reads SGHTA; CDR2 reads FQGNSA. J lost 5 bases, V lost 3 bases, and 4 bases had no gene match. The CDR3 is CASSFSGGVETQYF. The CDR3 bases are TGTGCCAGCAGCTTTAGCGGGGGAGTGGAGACCCAGTACTTC. The variable domain in full, with the rest retrieved from reference TRBV7-2 and TRBJ2-5, is GAGVSQSPSNKVTEKGKDVELRCDPISGHTALYWYRQSLGQGLEFLIYFQGNSAPDKSGLPSDRFSAERTGGSVSTLTIQRTQQEDSAVYLCASSFSGGVETQYFGPGTRLLVL.

This clonotype was recorded many times. This rearrangement joins TRBV7-2 to TRBJ2-2; D gene uncertain. V lost 5 bases and J lost 8, with 12 bases in between. Germline values: CDR1 SGHTA, CDR2 FQGNSA. The CDR3 length is 13 residues. CDR3 protein: CASSPTVLGELFF. CDR3 sequence (DNA): TGTGCCAGCAGCCCGACCGTCCTAGGGGAGCTGTTTTTT. The full variable domain, completed using reference TRBV7-2 and TRBJ2-2, is GAGVSQSPSNKVTEKGKDVELRCDPISGHTALYWYRQSLGQGLEFLIYFQGNSAPDKSGLPSDRFSAERTGGSVSTLTIQRTQQEDSAVYLCASSPTVLGELFFGEGSRLTVL.

This clonotype was seen many times. V and J are TRBV6-1 and TRBJ1-1; no definite D call. Germline V gene sequence: CDR1 MNHNS, CDR2 SASEGT. CDR3 length equals 12 residues. Trimming pared 10 bases from V and 0 bases from J, leaving 9 bases between. The CDR3: CATSTVNTEAFF. The DNA of the CDR3 is TGTGCCACCTCTACAGTGAACACTGAAGCTTTCTTT.

With regard to this clonotype: An end of the junction does not agree with germline; a read error may underlie this. The rearrangement links TRBV28 to TRBJ1-2; 7 bases match TRBD1. Germline V CDR1 and CDR2: MDHEN, SYDVKM. The CDR3 sequence is 15 residues long. The CDR3 DNA is TGTGCCAGCAGTTCCGCCCTAACAGGGGACTATAGCTACACCTTC. Residues: CASSSALTGDYSYTF.

This clonotype was observed at least ten times. The V gene is TRBV18, the J gene TRBJ1-2; weak D call: TRBD1 (5 bases). CDR3 length: 12 amino acids. Germline loops: CDR1 KGHSH, CDR2 LQKENI. Trimming removed 6 bases at V and 3 bases at J, with 8 bases between. The CDR3 spells CASSWGDYGYTF. CDR3 nucleotide sequence: TGTGCCAGCTCGTGGGGGGACTATGGCTACACCTTC.

The chain employs TRBV28 and TRBJ1-2, with a tentative D call TRBD1 (5 bases). CDR3 size: 14 residues. Trimming removed 2 bases from V and 4 bases from J, with 11 bases in between. The germline V gene has CDR1 MDHEN and CDR2 SYDVKM. The CDR3 DNA sequence: TGTGCCAGCAGTTTAGGGGGGACGACCTATGGCTACACCTTC. This sequence encodes CASSLGGTTYGYTF.

This clonotype was seen repeatedly, ten times or more. V and J are TRBV28 and TRBJ2-7, with TRBD1 identical over 7 bases. The germline V gene encodes CDR1 MDHEN and CDR2 SYDVKM. Trimming removed 6 bases from V and 4 bases from J; junction bases left unmatched: 9. CDR3 length: 14 amino acids. The chain's CDR3 is CASRGDRERYEQYV. The CDR3 DNA sequence: TGTGCCAGCAGGGGAGACAGGGAGAGATACGAGCAGTACGTC.

This clonotype appeared many times. The rearrangement links TRBV5-1 to TRBJ1-4; 9 bases line up with TRBD1. The CDR3 extends over 15 amino acids. After removal of 2 bases from V and 7 bases from J, the junction contained 6 bases not matched to a gene. Per germline, CDR1 SGHRS and CDR2 YFSETQ. CDR3 sequence reads: CASSLGQGPFEKLFF. In DNA form, the CDR3 reads TGCGCCAGCAGCTTAGGACAGGGGCCTTTTGAAAAACTGTTTTTT.

In this sample, this clonotype turned up many times. The chain carries TRBV7-9 and TRBJ2-1; the D gene could be TRBD1 or TRBD2 (5 bases each). CDR1 is SEHNR and CDR2 is FQNEAQ in the germline V gene (reference sequence). This CDR3 is built from 16 residues. V lost 5 bases and J lost 9, with 23 bases in between. The CDR3 region is CASSERSGILRGEQFF. In nucleotides, the CDR3 is TGTGCCAGCAGCGAGAGGTCAGGGATTCTGAGGGGTGAGCAGTTCTTC.

This clonotype was recorded a few times. V and J are TRBV2 and TRBJ1-5; possibly TRBD1 for D (6 bases). With 8 bases removed from V and 0 bases from J, the gap between germline ends came to 14 bases. This CDR3 has 15 amino acids. Germline V gene data show CDR1 as SNHLY and CDR2 as FYNNEI. The CDR3 reads CASLQGTYSNQPQHF. DNA for the CDR3: TGTGCCAGCCTACAGGGAACATATAGCAATCAGCCCCAGCATTTT.

This clonotype was observed a few times. The chain recombines TRBV6-2 or TRBV6-3 with TRBJ1-5; 11 bases line up with TRBD1. The CDR3 runs to 16 residues. Germline V CDR1 and CDR2: MNHEY, SVGEGT. The trim removed 0 bases at V and 6 bases at J, leaving 4 bases unmatched. CDR3 DNA: TGTGCCAGCAGTTACTCGAGGACAGGGGGCGGTCAGCCCCAGCATTTT. Translated: CASSYSRTGGGQPQHF.

This clonotype showed up many times. The chain joins TRBV28 to TRBJ1-1; D gene uncertain. V was shortened by 1 base and J by 4 bases, with 10 bases between the two germline ends. Germline V gene lookup returns CDR1 MDHEN and CDR2 SYDVKM. CDR3 length: 14 residues. The CDR3 nucleotides are TGTGCCAGCAGTTTATCACGGAAGGGCACTGAAGCTTTCTTT. Its translation is CASSLSRKGTEAFF.

This clonotype has a count of ten or more. This chain links TRBV28 with TRBJ1-5; 9 positions agree with TRBD1. This CDR3 has 16 residues. Germline assignment: CDR1 MDHEN and CDR2 SYDVKM. Germline trimming cut 9 bases from V and 0 bases from J; bases unmatched to any gene: 9. The CDR3 loop is CASTGGVFLSNQPQHF. The CDR3 nucleotides are TGTGCCAGTACAGGGGGCGTGTTCCTTAGCAATCAGCCCCAGCATTTT.

Many counts were recorded for this clonotype. The rearrangement joins TRBV19 to TRBJ1-1, with unresolved D. This CDR3 has 11 residues. The V gene lost 8 bases and the J gene lost 0 bases, with 4 bases spanning the gap. Germline V gene lookup returns CDR1 LNHDA and CDR2 SQIVND (reference sequence). The CDR3 protein is CASYLNTEAFF. DNA for the CDR3: TGTGCCAGTTACCTGAACACTGAAGCTTTCTTT.

This clonotype has just a few counts. CDR3 bases: TGTGCCAGCAGTCCAACCAGGGTTAGCCCTTTGAACACTGAAGCTTTCTTT. Its translation is CASSPTRVSPLNTEAFF. The chain joins TRBV12-3 or TRBV12-4 to TRBJ1-1; possible D gene TRBD1, 5 bases. V gave up 5 bases and J gave up 0 bases, with 19 bases separating them. The CDR3 totals 17 residues.

Ten or more counts support this clonotype. V and J are TRBV5-6 and TRBJ2-1, with TRBD1 matching 7 bases. Looked up from germline, CDR1 is SGHDT and CDR2 is YYEEEE. Germline trimming cut 4 bases from V and 2 bases from J; bases unmatched to any gene: 3. CDR3 size: 14 residues. CDR3: CASSEDRPYNEQFF. The CDR3 region has the DNA TGTGCCAGCAGCGAGGACAGGCCCTACAATGAGCAGTTCTTC. Using reference TRBV5-6 and TRBJ2-1 for the parts outside the CDR3, the full variable domain is DAGVTQSPTHLIKTRGQQVTLRCSPKSGHDTVSWYQQALGQGPQFIFQYYEEEERQRGNFPDRFSGHQFPNYSSELNVNALLLGDSALYLCASSEDRPYNEQFFGPGTRLTVL.

This clonotype was counted ten times or more. The chain combines TRBV18 with TRBJ1-1; a possible D gene is TRBD1 (6 bases). V was pared by 2 bases and J by 0 bases, with 13 bases between. The CDR3 has 16 amino acids. The germline V gene has CDR1 KGHSH and CDR2 LQKENI. This CDR3 is CASSPNRQALNTEAFF. CDR3 in DNA: TGTGCCAGCTCACCAAATCGACAGGCCCTGAACACTGAAGCTTTCTTT.

DNA for the CDR3: TGTGCCAGCACATCTTTAGCGGGGGCAGTCTTCGATGAGCAGTTCTTC. Amino acid sequence: CASTSLAGAVFDEQFF. The chain recombines TRBV6-2 or TRBV6-3 with TRBJ2-1; 9 bases align to TRBD2. This CDR3 region has 16 residues. In germline, CDR1 is MNHEY, CDR2 SVGEGT. Unmatched junction bases numbered 15, after V lost 7 bases and J lost 8 bases.

This clonotype was counted many times. The chain carries TRBV12-3 or TRBV12-4 and TRBJ2-1; maybe TRBD1 (6 bases). CDR3 length: 15 amino acids. V lost 4 bases, J lost 0 bases, and 10 bases lay in between. CDR3 amino acids: CASSYGGLSYNEQFF. The CDR3 nucleotides are TGTGCCAGCAGTTATGGGGGCCTCTCCTACAATGAGCAGTTCTTC.

This clonotype occurred a few times. The chain recombines TRBV29-1 with TRBJ2-2; D might be TRBD1 or TRBD2, each matching 5 bases. V lost 5 bases and J 3 bases, leaving 7 bases between the germline ends. This CDR3 has 12 amino acids. Per germline, CDR1 SQVTM and CDR2 ANQGSEA. The CDR3: CSVLGDTGELFF. DNA of the CDR3: TGCAGCGTTCTGGGGGACACCGGGGAGCTGTTTTTT.

This clonotype was counted at least ten times. The chain combines TRBV9 with TRBJ2-1; D unclear. Per the germline V gene, CDR1 is SGDLS and CDR2 is YYNGEE. This CDR3 spans 15 amino acids. With 0 bases removed from V and 5 bases from J, the gap between germline ends came to 12 bases. CDR3 DNA: TGTGCCAGCAGCGTAGAGGCCACAAGCCACAATGAGCAGTTCTTC. Protein product: CASSVEATSHNEQFF. The full variable domain, rest sourced from reference TRBV9 and TRBJ2-1, is DSGVTQTPKHLITATGQRVTLRCSPRSGDLSVYWYQQSLDQGLQFLIQYYNGEERAKGNILERFSAQQFPDLHSELNLSSLELGDSALYFCASSVEATSHNEQFFGPGTRLTVL.

This clonotype was counted ten times or more. V and J are TRBV6-1 and TRBJ1-2; 9 positions match TRBD1. The V gene end was trimmed by 6 bases and the J gene end by 8 bases; junction bases not matched to a gene: 7. The CDR3 consists of 13 residues. CDR1 and CDR2 (germline): MNHNS, SASEGT. CDR3 sequence reads: CASRTGQGLGYTF. The CDR3 DNA is TGTGCCAGCAGAACGGGACAGGGCCTGGGCTACACCTTC.